This T cell receptor (beta chain) was documented in a study of glioma-infiltrating T cells. With respect to this clonotype: This may be a read error: a much more frequent sequence differs by one nucleotide.

Looked up from germline, CDR1 is SGHRS and CDR2 is YFSETQ. The V and J ends lost 4 bases and 8 bases respectively, with 10 bases between them. This CDR3 has 12 amino acids. The iRepertoire nested amplicon-rescue multiplex PCR amplified TCR alpha and beta CDR3s from RNA. One entry per CDR3 protein, called by TCRdb with MiXCR from the multiplex PCR reads. The data hold around 190,000 distinct CDR3 sequences, with about 31% observed a single time. This clonotype was sampled from a human donor with low-grade glioma or glioblastoma, undergoing nonglioma brain surgery, or in good health (not recorded which). This rearrangement joins TRBV5-1 to TRBJ2-1, with a possible D match to TRBD2 (6 bases). The specimen sequenced was glioma tissue, nonneoplastic brain tissue, or PBMCs (not recorded which). CDR3 amino acids: CASSATRYEQFF. DNA of the CDR3: TGCGCCAGCAGCGCGACTAGATATGAGCAGTTCTTC.